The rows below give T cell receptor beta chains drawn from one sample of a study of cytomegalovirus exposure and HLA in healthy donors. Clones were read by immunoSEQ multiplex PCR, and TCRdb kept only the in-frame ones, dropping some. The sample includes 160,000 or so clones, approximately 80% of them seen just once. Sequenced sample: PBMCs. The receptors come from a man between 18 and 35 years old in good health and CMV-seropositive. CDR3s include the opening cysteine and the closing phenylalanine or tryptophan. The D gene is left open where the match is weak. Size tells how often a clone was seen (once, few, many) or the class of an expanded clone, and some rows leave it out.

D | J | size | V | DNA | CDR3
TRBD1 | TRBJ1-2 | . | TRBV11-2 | TGTGCCAGCACCCCGTGGGACAGGGGATTTTATGGCTACACCTTC | CASTPWDRGFYGYTF
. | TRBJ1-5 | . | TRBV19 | TGTGCCAGTAGTGGGGCCAGGGCGAGCCAGCCCCAGCATTTT | CASSGARASQPQHF
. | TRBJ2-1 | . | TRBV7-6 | TGTGCCAGCAGCTCGCAGGGATGGTCGCCCGATGAGCAGTTCTTC | CASSSQGWSPDEQFF
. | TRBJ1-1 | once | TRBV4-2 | TGTGCCAGCAGCCAAGAGGGGCGGGGTACGGGAACTGAAGCTTTCTTT | CASSQEGRGTGTEAFF
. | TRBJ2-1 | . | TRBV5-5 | TGTGCCAGCAGCTTGGCTGGGGCCGGCGCCTACAATGAGCAGTTCTTC | CASSLAGAGAYNEQFF
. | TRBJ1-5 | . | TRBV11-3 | TGTGCCAGCAGCTTTACAGGGCGGAATCAGCCCCAGCATTTT | CASSFTGRNQPQHF
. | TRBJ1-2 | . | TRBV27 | TGTGCCAGCAGTTTATATGCGGGGTCGTATGGCTACACCTTC | CASSLYAGSYGYTF
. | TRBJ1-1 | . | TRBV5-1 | TGCGCCAGCAGCCCAGAATCTGAAGCTTTCTTT | CASSPESEAFF
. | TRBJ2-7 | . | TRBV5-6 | TGTGCCAGCAGCTCCCAAACAGGGTCCTCCTACGAGCAGTACTTC | CASSSQTGSSYEQYF
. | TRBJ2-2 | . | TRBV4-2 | TGTGCCAGCAGCCAAGCATCAGGAACCGGGGAGCTGTTTTTT | CASSQASGTGELFF
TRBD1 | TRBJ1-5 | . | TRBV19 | TGTGCCAGTAGCGCCGAGGGGGCCTACCATCAGCCCCAGCATTTT | CASSAEGAYHQPQHF
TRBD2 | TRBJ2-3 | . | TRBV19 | TGTGCCAGTACCCTCGGACTAGCGGGAGACTCAGATACGCAGTATTTT | CASTLGLAGDSDTQYF
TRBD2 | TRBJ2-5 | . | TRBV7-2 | TGTGCCAGCAGCCAGACTAGCGGGGGGGTCCGGGAGACCCAGTACTTC | CASSQTSGGVRETQYF
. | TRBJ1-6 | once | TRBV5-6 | TGTGCCAGCAGCTTGGGCCGGGGTTCACCCCTCCACTTT | CASSLGRGSPLHF
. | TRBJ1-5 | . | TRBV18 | TGTGCCAGCTCACGGGACTCTGTCTATAGCAATCAGCCCCAGCATTTT | CASSRDSVYSNQPQHF
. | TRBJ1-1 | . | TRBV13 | TGTGCCAGCAGCTTAGTATGGCCCGCTTTCTTT | CASSLVWPAFF
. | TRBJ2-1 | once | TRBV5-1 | TGCGCCAGCAGCTTTGGGACTTTGAATGAGCAGTTCTTC | CASSFGTLNEQFF
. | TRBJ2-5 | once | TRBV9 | TGTGCCAGCAGCGTCACGGAGCGAGAGACCCAGTACTTC | CASSVTERETQYF
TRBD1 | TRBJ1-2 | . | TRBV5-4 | TGTGCCAGCAGCTTGGATAGGACAGGGGCCAGTGGCTACACCTTC | CASSLDRTGASGYTF
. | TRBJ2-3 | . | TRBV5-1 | TGCGCCAGCAGCCCGGAACAGGGCTCCGATACGCAGTATTTT | CASSPEQGSDTQYF
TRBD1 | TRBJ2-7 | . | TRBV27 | TGTGCCAGCAGTCACAGGACAGGGGGCTACGAGCAGTACTTC | CASSHRTGGYEQYF
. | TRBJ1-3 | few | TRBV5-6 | TGTGCCAGCAGCTTGCTAAACACCATATATTTT | CASSLLNTIYF
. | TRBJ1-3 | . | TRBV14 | TGTGCCAGCAGCCAAAATTACAGGGCCGTAGGAAACACCATATATTTT | CASSQNYRAVGNTIYF
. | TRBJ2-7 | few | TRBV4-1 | TGCGCCAGCAGCCAAGTTAACTGGGCCTCCTACGAGCAGTACTTC | CASSQVNWASYEQYF
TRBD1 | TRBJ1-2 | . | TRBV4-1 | TGCGCCAGCAGGAAAAGATCGGGACAGGGGCGAGGCTACACCTTC | CASRKRSGQGRGYTF
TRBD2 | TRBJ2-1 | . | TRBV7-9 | TGTTCCAGCAGCTTCCCGTTGGGAGGGTCTTACTCCTACAATGAGCAGTTCTTC | CSSSFPLGGSYSYNEQFF
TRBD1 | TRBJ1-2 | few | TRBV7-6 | TGTGCCAGCAGCTTAGCCGCGACAGGGGAGAACTACACCTTC | CASSLAATGENYTF
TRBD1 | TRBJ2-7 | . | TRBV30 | TGTGCCTGGAGGGACAGGGCCGTTGGCGAGCAGTACTTC | CAWRDRAVGEQYF
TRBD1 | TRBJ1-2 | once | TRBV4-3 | TGCGCCAGCAGCCACGACGCGACAGGGGCCTATGGCTACACCTTC | CASSHDATGAYGYTF
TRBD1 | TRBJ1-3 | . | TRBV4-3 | TGCGCCAGCAGCCAAGGGCACAGGGGGCGAATTTCTGGAAACACCATATATTTT | CASSQGHRGRISGNTIYF
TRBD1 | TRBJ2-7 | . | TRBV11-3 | TGTGCCAGCAGCCAAACAGGGGGCCGACACGAGCAGTACTTC | CASSQTGGRHEQYF